Detailed here is one TCR beta chain. This sample was included in a study of T cells of healthy individuals. Trimming took 3 bases from V and 5 from J; bases not matched to a gene: 6. CDR1 is MNHNY and CDR2 is SVGAGI in the germline V gene (reference sequence). The CDR3 extends over 15 amino acids. One entry per CDR3 protein results from TCRdb running MiXCR on the 5' RACE reads. The profile covers some 39,000 distinct CDR3 sequences, with 4.5% appearing a single time and approximately 8.5% taken by the ten largest. The V gene is TRBV6-6, the J gene TRBJ2-5; 10 nucleotides agree with TRBD2. The receptor was isolated from a human donor in good health. CDR3 sequence: CASSYKREGPETQYF. The DNA of the CDR3 is TGTGCCAGCAGTTATAAGCGGGAGGGCCCGGAGACCCAGTACTTC.